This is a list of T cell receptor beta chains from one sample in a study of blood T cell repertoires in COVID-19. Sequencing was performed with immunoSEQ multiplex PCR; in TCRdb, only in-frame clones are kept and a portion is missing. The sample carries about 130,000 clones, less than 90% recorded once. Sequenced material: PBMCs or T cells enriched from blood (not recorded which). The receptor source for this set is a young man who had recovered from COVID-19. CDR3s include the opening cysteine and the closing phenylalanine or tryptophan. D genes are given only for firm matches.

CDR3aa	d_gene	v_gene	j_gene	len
CATSDLGNGTSGNRCSYNEQFF	TRBD2	TRBV24-1	TRBJ2-1	22
CASSEGSGGAKNIQYF	.	TRBV2	TRBJ2-4	16
CASSYSGGVAFF	.	TRBV6-5	TRBJ1-1	12
CASTPPDSNAGEKLFF	.	TRBV25-1	TRBJ1-4	16
CASSPLGLAGGYTGELFF	TRBD2	TRBV25-1	TRBJ2-2	18
CAWSSALLAFF	.	TRBV30	TRBJ1-1	11
CASSFPGLAGTNEQFF	TRBD2	TRBV7-9	TRBJ2-1	16
CASSRGLAYNEQFF	TRBD2	TRBV3-1/TRBV3-2	TRBJ2-1	14
CASSGTSSYNSPLHF	.	TRBV6-5	TRBJ1-6	15
CASRETSGRAPGKETQYF	TRBD2	TRBV2	TRBJ2-5	18
CASSLFPLAGEFYNEQFF	TRBD2	TRBV28	TRBJ2-1	18
CASMGHRNTGELFF	.	TRBV6-5	TRBJ2-2	14
CASSQGKLAGALGTQYF	TRBD2	TRBV14	TRBJ2-3	17
CASSLDRGNSPLHF	TRBD1	TRBV7-3	TRBJ1-6	14
CASGQGNWGEAFF	TRBD1	TRBV19	TRBJ1-1	13
CASSGGEVGTDTQYF	.	TRBV9	TRBJ2-3	15
CASSLISGDIQYF	.	TRBV11-2	TRBJ2-4	13
CASSWTTLTGSETQYF	.	TRBV7-6	TRBJ2-5	16
CASSYQGLARTDTQYF	.	TRBV5-1	TRBJ2-3	16
CASSEYGGRVTDTQYF	.	TRBV25-1	TRBJ2-3	16
CASSVTLSNQPQHF	.	TRBV7-3	TRBJ1-5	14
CAIRKRQGNSYNEQFF	TRBD1	TRBV10-3	TRBJ2-1	16
CASSLDSGRAYNEQFF	TRBD2	TRBV11-2	TRBJ2-1	16
CAWSLAGAVQYF	TRBD2	TRBV30	TRBJ2-5	12
CASRTSGEGTGELFF	TRBD2	TRBV6-5	TRBJ2-2	15
CASSLVGTDTQYF	.	TRBV7-9	TRBJ2-3	13
CASSPGRGGETQYF	.	TRBV10-1	TRBJ2-5	14
CASRLQTHTSWGYTF	.	TRBV19	TRBJ1-2	15
CASSQGPGQGVGNEQFF	TRBD1	TRBV4-1	TRBJ2-1	17
CASSFRQALAPLHF	.	TRBV19	TRBJ1-6	14
CAIGAGSGSPLHF	.	TRBV10-3	TRBJ1-6	13
CASSFREGIYEQYF	TRBD2	TRBV6-5	TRBJ2-7	14
CASSQGSGASGSVVGETQYF	TRBD2	TRBV3-1/TRBV3-2	TRBJ2-5	20
CASSAQANRVEVF	.	TRBV28	TRBJ2-1	13
CASSLEGQGYVLTF	TRBD1	TRBV5-1	TRBJ2-6	14
CASSTRETGATEAFF	TRBD1	TRBV7-9	TRBJ1-1	15
CASTPPLGDYGYTF	.	TRBV7-9	TRBJ1-2	14